These 13 T cell receptor beta chains originate from one sample sequenced in a study of shared clonotypes between healthy human individuals. Data came from immunoSEQ multiplex PCR; TCRdb stores just in-frame clones and leaves some out. This sample has about 690,000 clones, with roughly 91% found just once. Sequencing was performed on memory CD8+ T cells from PBMCs. Described subset: CD45RO+ cells pooled with CCR7-negative TemRA cells. The source of these receptors is a man younger than 30 in good health. Some clones in this sample may be carry-over from other donors' samples.

The rearrangement links TRBV12-5 to TRBJ2-3; 10 bases are shared with TRBD1. Germline lookup yields CDR1 LGHNT and CDR2 FRNRAP. Trimming removed 1 base from V and 4 bases from J; junction bases left unmatched: 2. The CDR3 runs 15 residues. The CDR3 sequence: CASGLGTGGPDTQYF. The DNA of the CDR3 is TGTGCTAGTGGTTTGGGGACAGGGGGTCCAGATACGCAGTATTTT.

V gene TRBV6-5 combines with J gene TRBJ1-2; TRBD1 might be the D (6 bases). Germline CDR1 is MNHEY and CDR2 is SVGAGI. The CDR3 loop spans 14 amino acids. V gave up 6 bases and J gave up 3 bases, with 14 bases separating them. The CDR3: CASSPPGADYGYTF. Written as DNA, the CDR3 is TGTGCCAGCAGCCCCCCGGGGGCGGACTATGGCTACACCTTC.

This chain joins TRBV11-2 and TRBJ2-7; a weak D match, TRBD1 (6 bases). This CDR3 comprises 17 residues. Deletions cut 2 bases from V and 1 base from J, with 18 bases between. The germline gives CDR1 SGHAT, CDR2 FQNNGV. CDR3 sequence reads: CASSLSVVGGRSYEQYF. The CDR3 bases are TGTGCCAGCAGCTTAAGTGTCGTTGGGGGCCGGTCCTACGAGCAGTACTTC.

There are many counts of this clone. This chain joins TRBV5-1 and TRBJ2-2; D uncertain. The germline V gene encodes CDR1 SGHRS and CDR2 YFSETQ. Trimming pared 0 bases from V and 4 bases from J, leaving 10 bases between. This CDR3 is 15 amino acids long. The CDR3 coding sequence is TGCGCCAGCAGCTTGGCAGGTCCGGGCACCGGGGAGCTGTTTTTT. Protein sequence: CASSLAGPGTGELFF.

The CDR3 DNA reads as TGTGCCAGCAGTGAAGAAGGAACCGGCAGGGCAGGCATTCAGTACTTC. It translates to CASSEEGTGRAGIQYF. The J gene is TRBJ2-4, the V gene TRBV6-1; D may be TRBD1 (5 bases). Trimming removed 1 base from V and 9 bases from J, with 19 bases in between. Germline values: CDR1 MNHNS, CDR2 SASEGT. This CDR3 contains 16 residues.

The rearrangement links TRBV7-2 to TRBJ2-2; D not certain. Germline CDR1 reads SGHTA; CDR2 reads FQGNSA. This CDR3 comprises 11 residues. Trimming pared 4 bases from V and 6 bases from J, leaving 3 bases between. The CDR3 loop reads CASSSPGELFF. CDR3 sequence (DNA): TGTGCCAGCAGCTCTCCCGGGGAGCTGTTTTTT.

The chain is built from TRBV7-9 and TRBJ1-2; D may be TRBD1 (5 bases). Germline V gene sequence: CDR1 SEHNR, CDR2 FQNEAQ (reference sequence). Trimming left V 4 bases short and J 8 bases short, with 11 bases between. The CDR3 sequence is 12 residues long. The CDR3 loop is CASSWGTPGYTF. Written as DNA, the CDR3 is TGTGCCAGCAGCTGGGGGACGCCCGGCTACACCTTC.

This sequence joins TRBV9 and TRBJ2-1; D might be TRBD1 (6 bases). Germline CDR1 SGDLS, CDR2 YYNGEE. Trimming shortened V by 4 bases and J by 0 bases, and 8 bases separated the two germline ends. CDR3 size: 14 residues. CDR3 sequence reads: CASSMTGSYNEQFF. As DNA, the CDR3 is TGTGCCAGCAGCATGACAGGCTCCTACAATGAGCAGTTCTTC.

The V and J genes are TRBV28 and TRBJ2-7; 7 bases fit TRBD2. Looked up from germline, CDR1 is MDHEN and CDR2 is SYDVKM. This CDR3 has 15 amino acids. Trimming took 5 bases from V and 3 from J; bases not matched to a gene: 10. DNA of the CDR3: TGTGCCAGCAGTACCCCCCGGCGGGAGTTCTACGAGCAGTACTTC. It specifies CASSTPRREFYEQYF. The whole variable domain, remainder taken from reference TRBV28 and TRBJ2-7, is DVKVTQSSRYLVKRTGEKVFLECVQDMDHENMFWYRQDPGLGLRLIYFSYDVKMKEKGDIPEGYSVSREKKERFSLILESASTNQTSMYLCASSTPRREFYEQYFGPGTRLTVT.

This clone showed up just once. The chain has TRBV29-1 and TRBJ2-2; D gene unclear. This CDR3 contains 13 residues. V was clipped by 6 bases and J by 4 bases, with 12 bases between them. Germline CDR1 SQVTM, CDR2 ANQGSEA. The CDR3 DNA sequence: TGCAGCGTGGTCGCGTCACCCACCGGGGAGCTGTTTTTT. Translation: CSVVASPTGELFF.

The V call is TRBV29-1, the J call TRBJ2-3, with D possibly being TRBD2 (7 bases). Per the germline V gene, CDR1 is SQVTM and CDR2 is ANQGSEA. This CDR3 is built from 14 residues. Trimming removed 7 bases at V and 0 bases at J, with 14 bases between. The CDR3 DNA reads TGCAGCGCCAGGACTAGGGGGAGCACAGATACGCAGTATTTT. This gives the protein CSARTRGSTDTQYF.

The chain combines TRBV19 with TRBJ1-1; D possibly corresponds to TRBD1 (6 bases). Germline CDR1 and CDR2: LNHDA and SQIVND (reference sequence). Trimming removed 6 bases from V and 0 bases from J, with 17 bases in between. This CDR3 is 16 amino acids long. As DNA, the CDR3 is TGTGCCAGTAGATCGGAGCCGGGGGCCATGAACACTGAAGCTTTCTTT. This sequence encodes CASRSEPGAMNTEAFF.

CDR3 sequence (DNA): TGTGCCAGCGTCTGGGCTAGCGGGAGCCACAATGAGCAGTTCTTC. It is translated as CASVWASGSHNEQFF. The V gene is TRBV7-9, the J gene TRBJ2-1, with TRBD2 matching 10 bases. This CDR3 is 15 amino acids long. Unmatched junction bases numbered 9, after V lost 8 bases and J lost 5 bases. Germline CDR1 and CDR2: SEHNR and FQNEAQ (reference sequence).